Listed below are T cell receptor beta chains from one sample, sequenced in a study of blood T cells in healthy people across ages. MiXCR, applied by TCRdb to the 5' RACE reads, yields one record per CDR3 protein. The sample lists hundreds of thousands of distinct CDR3 sequences; about 52% were seen once. The material sequenced was blood. Source of these receptors: an older woman in good health. CDR3s include the opening cysteine and the closing phenylalanine or tryptophan. A D gene is named only where the DNA matches it firmly. Not every row has a clone size; where given, it reads once, few, many or a size class.

>TRBJ1-1|many|NA|TRBV29-1
CSGLGNTEAFF
TGCAGTGGCCTGGGGAACACTGAAGCTTTCTTT
>TRBJ2-1|few|NA|TRBV5-1
CASSLVLHNEQFF
TGCGCCAGCAGCTTGGTTCTCCACAATGAGCAGTTCTTC
>TRBJ2-5|NA|NA|TRBV4-2
CASSDQLNGGREQYF
TGTGCCAGCAGTGATCAACTAAACGGGGGCAGGGAGCAGTACTTC
>TRBJ2-5|many|NA|TRBV20-1
CSLAIAQETQYF
TGCAGCCTCGCCATCGCGCAAGAGACCCAGTACTTC
>TRBJ2-3|NA|NA|TRBV4-2
CASSQDYGGEDDTQYF
TGTGCCAGCAGCCAAGATTATGGGGGAGAGGACGATACGCAGTATTTT
>TRBJ1-4|NA|NA|TRBV20-1
CSARDLRAGRAEELFF
TGCAGTGCTAGAGACCTGCGGGCAGGGAGGGCTGAAGAACTGTTTTTT
>TRBJ2-2|NA|NA|TRBV28
CASSFGGTVNTGELFF
TGTGCCAGCAGTTTCGGCGGGACGGTAAACACCGGGGAGCTGTTTTTT
>TRBJ2-3|NA|TRBD2|TRBV11-2
CASSTLLRAGATDTQYF
TGTGCCAGCAGTACCCTACTCCGAGCGGGGGCCACAGATACGCAGTATTTT
>TRBJ2-4|few|NA|TRBV11-2
CASSQGGMNIQYF
TGTGCCAGCAGCCAAGGAGGCATGAACATTCAGTACTTC
>TRBJ2-5|NA|TRBD1|TRBV5-6
CASSNAPGTGPQETQYF
TGTGCCAGCAGCAACGCCCCCGGGACAGGGCCCCAAGAGACCCAGTACTTC
>TRBJ1-2|once|TRBD1|TRBV6-2/TRBV6-3
CASSNRGQAYGYTF
TGTGCCAGCAGTAATCGCGGACAGGCCTATGGCTACACCTTC
>TRBJ2-5|NA|NA|TRBV10-3
CAITQGGGSYKQYF
TGTGCCATCACCCAGGGGGGCGGATCCTACAAGCAGTACTTC
>TRBJ2-7|few|NA|TRBV7-2
CASRSRGGGSRYEQYF
TGTGCCAGCAGATCTAGAGGCGGCGGTTCGAGGTACGAGCAGTACTTC
>TRBJ2-7|NA|TRBD2|TRBV5-1
CASSLAGGQPGLAAYEQYF
TGCGCCAGCAGCTTGGCCGGGGGACAGCCGGGACTAGCGGCCTACGAGCAGTACTTC
>TRBJ2-2|NA|NA|TRBV20-1
CSARTANTGELFF
TGCAGTGCTAGAACGGCGAACACCGGGGAGCTGTTTTTT
>TRBJ2-1|NA|TRBD2|TRBV7-8
CASSFPGLAAIKQFF
TGTGCCAGCAGCTTTCCGGGACTAGCGGCAATCAAGCAGTTCTTC
>TRBJ2-7|NA|TRBD2|TRBV6-2/TRBV6-3
CASTPERGGVNEQYF
TGTGCCAGCACCCCCGAGAGGGGAGGGGTAAACGAGCAGTACTTC
>TRBJ2-2|NA|TRBD2|TRBV24-1
CATSDPTSGSTGELFF
TGTGCCACCAGTGATCCTACTAGCGGGAGTACCGGGGAGCTGTTTTTT
>TRBJ2-1|NA|TRBD2|TRBV2
CASSSTGLSGRYSNEQFF
TGTGCCAGCAGTAGCACGGGTCTTAGCGGGAGGTATAGCAATGAGCAGTTCTTC
>TRBJ1-1|NA|NA|TRBV7-9
CASSLRPRPDTEAFF
TGTGCCAGCAGTTTGAGACCCCGCCCAGACACTGAAGCTTTCTTT
>TRBJ2-1|many|TRBD2|TRBV18
CASSPPQLAGVYEQFF
TGTGCCAGCTCACCACCGCAACTAGCGGGAGTCTATGAGCAGTTCTTC
>TRBJ2-2|NA|NA|TRBV27
CASRVSNTGELFF
TGTGCCAGCAGAGTCTCGAACACCGGGGAGCTGTTTTTT
>TRBJ2-7|few|NA|TRBV20-1
CSARVPGARAEQYF
TGCAGTGCTAGAGTTCCGGGGGCGAGAGCCGAGCAGTACTTC
>TRBJ2-7|NA|TRBD1|TRBV7-9
CVSSLGTASEQYF
TGTGTCAGCAGTCTTGGGACAGCCTCCGAGCAGTACTTC
>TRBJ2-4|few|NA|TRBV20-1
CSARDTRQGIIQYF
TGCAGTGCTAGAGATACTCGGCAGGGGATCATTCAGTACTTC
>TRBJ1-1|NA|TRBD1|TRBV7-2
CASTQYYRGGNTEAFF
TGTGCCAGCACCCAATACTACAGGGGGGGGAACACTGAAGCTTTCTTT
>TRBJ2-1|few|TRBD2|TRBV20-1
CSAPFPTSGVYNEQFF
TGCAGTGCTCCGTTCCCCACTAGCGGGGTTTACAATGAGCAGTTCTTC
>TRBJ1-5|NA|NA|TRBV2
CASSPEGFNQPQHF
TGTGCCAGCAGCCCTGAGGGGTTCAATCAGCCCCAGCATTTT
>TRBJ2-7|once|NA|TRBV5-6
CASSSYLQGSGYEQYF
TGTGCCAGCAGCTCCTATTTACAGGGATCAGGCTACGAGCAGTACTTC
>TRBJ2-5|NA|NA|TRBV5-1
CASSKDGVQETQYF
TGCGCCAGCAGCAAAGACGGGGTGCAAGAGACCCAGTACTTC
>TRBJ2-7|few|TRBD2|TRBV15
CATSRDPSSGRGKTYEQYF
TGTGCCACCAGCAGAGATCCCTCTAGCGGGAGAGGGAAAACCTACGAGCAGTACTTC
>TRBJ2-7|NA|NA|TRBV20-1
CSARDQKYEQYF
TGCAGTGCTAGAGATCAGAAGTACGAGCAGTACTTC
>TRBJ1-4|NA|NA|TRBV4-2
CASSQRAVGPTNEKLFF
TGTGCCAGCAGCCAAAGGGCGGTGGGCCCAACTAATGAAAAACTGTTTTTT
>TRBJ2-1|few|NA|TRBV20-1
CSARSRPDRSYNEQFF
TGCAGTGCTAGAAGCAGGCCCGATCGCTCCTACAATGAGCAGTTCTTC
>TRBJ2-3|few|TRBD2|TRBV6-2/TRBV6-3
CASRGLAGNTDTQYF
TGTGCCAGCAGGGGACTAGCGGGCAACACAGATACGCAGTATTTT
>TRBJ2-1|NA|TRBD2|TRBV6-1
CASSKTSGRVRAYNEQFF
TGTGCCAGCAGTAAGACTAGCGGGAGAGTGCGGGCATACAATGAGCAGTTCTTC
>TRBJ2-3|NA|NA|TRBV20-1
CSASGDSDTQYF
TGCAGTGCTAGCGGGGATTCAGATACGCAGTATTTT
>TRBJ2-7|few|TRBD1|TRBV9
CASSVTGQGVYEQYF
TGTGCCAGCAGCGTAACGGGACAGGGGGTCTACGAGCAGTACTTC
>TRBJ2-7|NA|TRBD2|TRBV6-2/TRBV6-3
CASLSGRSSYEQYF
TGTGCCAGCCTTAGCGGGAGATCCTCCTACGAGCAGTACTTC
>TRBJ2-3|many|NA|TRBV12-3/TRBV12-4
CASSGQSTDTQYF
TGTGCCAGCAGTGGTCAGAGCACAGATACGCAGTATTTT
>TRBJ2-7|many|TRBD2|TRBV10-3
CAISVAGGPREQYF
TGTGCCATCAGTGTAGCGGGAGGGCCTCGTGAGCAGTACTTC